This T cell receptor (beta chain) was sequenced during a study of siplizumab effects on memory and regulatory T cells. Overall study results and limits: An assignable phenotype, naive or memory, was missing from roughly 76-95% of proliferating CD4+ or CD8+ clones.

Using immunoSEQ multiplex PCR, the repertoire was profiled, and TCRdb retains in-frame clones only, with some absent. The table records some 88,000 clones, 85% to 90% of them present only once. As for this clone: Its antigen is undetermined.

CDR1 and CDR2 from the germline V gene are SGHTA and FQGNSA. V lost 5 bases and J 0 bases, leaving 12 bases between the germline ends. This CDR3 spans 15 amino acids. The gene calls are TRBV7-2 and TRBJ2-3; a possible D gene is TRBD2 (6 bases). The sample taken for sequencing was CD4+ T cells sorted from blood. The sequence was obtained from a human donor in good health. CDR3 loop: CASSRSAGSTDTQYF. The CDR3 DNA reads TGTGCCAGCAGCCGCAGCGCGGGGAGCACAGATACGCAGTATTTT. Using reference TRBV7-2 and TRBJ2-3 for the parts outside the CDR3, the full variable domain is GAGVSQSPSNKVTEKGKDVELRCDPISGHTALYWYRQSLGQGLEFLIYFQGNSAPDKSGLPSDRFSAERTGGSVSTLTIQRTQQEDSAVYLCASSRSAGSTDTQYFGPGTRLTVL.